This T cell receptor beta chain is drawn from a study of T cell repertoires in cytomegalovirus infection. Across the study: Based on public TCR beta signatures, there were indications of CMV infection and of a matching HLA type.

The table lists this clonotype with many counts. Its antigen is as yet unknown. V was trimmed by 10 bases and J by 3 bases, leaving 19 bases between them. This CDR3 contains 15 residues. Germline loops: CDR1 LNHDA, CDR2 SQIVND (reference sequence). Overall study findings and caveats: HLA-C-restricted TCR beta clonotypes specific for CMV led the ex vivo response. Cumulative public TCR beta family frequency identified carriers of CMV plus the relevant HLA.

Via MiXCR, TCRdb re-called the reads, giving one row per CDR3 protein. The profile shows under 100,000 distinct CDR3 sequences, 3.7% of them singletons. The chain has TRBV19 and TRBJ2-1; weak D call: TRBD2 (6 bases). This sequence was found in a human donor in good health (CMV status not recorded). Some clones in this sample may be carry-over from other donors' samples. The sample was PBMCs. As DNA, the CDR3 is TGTGCCACCTTGGGTAGGGGAGGCAGCTACAATGAGCAGTTCTTC. It encodes CATLGRGGSYNEQFF.